The 23 T cell receptor beta chains below all came from one sample that was sequenced in a study of T-cell memory formation after mild COVID-19. A single record per CDR3 protein comes from TCRdb applying MiXCR to the 5' RACE reads. The sample records 140,000 or so distinct CDR3 sequences, approximately 21% being singletons. Sequencing input: PBMCs or a T cell subset sorted from them (not recorded which). The receptors derive from an adult woman who had mild COVID-19 (a few samples of this study predate the infection). Cell type and time point are not known.

This chain joins TRBV7-9 and TRBJ1-2, with D maybe TRBD1 (5 bases). CDR1 is SEHNR and CDR2 is FQNEAQ in the germline V gene (reference sequence). The CDR3 extends over 14 amino acids. V dropped 5 bases and J dropped 4 bases, with 14 bases sitting between them. CDR3: CASSPDSTLYGYTF. The CDR3 DNA is TGTGCCAGCAGCCCTGACAGTACCCTCTATGGCTACACCTTC. The complete variable domain, with remaining parts taken from reference TRBV7-9 and TRBJ1-2, reads DTGVSQNPRHKITKRGQNVTFRCDPISEHNRLYWYRQTLGQGPEFLTYFQNEAQLEKSRLLSDRFSAERPKGSFSTLEIQRTEQGDSAMYLCASSPDSTLYGYTFGSGTRLTVV.

The chain is built from TRBV29-1 and TRBJ2-1, with D perhaps being TRBD1 or TRBD2 (6 bases each). The CDR3 length is 15 residues. Trimming stripped 6 bases from V and 4 bases from J, with 19 bases between. Germline assignment: CDR1 SQVTM and CDR2 ANQGSEA. CDR3: CSVRLGWGAYNEQFF. In DNA form, the CDR3 reads TGCAGCGTGAGATTAGGGTGGGGGGCGTACAATGAGCAGTTCTTC.

The chain recombines TRBV3-1 with TRBJ1-1, with a tentative D call TRBD1 (5 bases). Trimming left V 5 bases short and J 8 bases short, with 12 bases between. This CDR3 comprises 12 residues. The germline CDR1 and CDR2 sequences are LGHDT and YNNKEL (reference sequence). CDR3 amino acids: CASSSRGTEAFF. The CDR3 DNA is TGTGCCAGCAGCTCACGAGGGACCGAAGCTTTCTTT.

This clonotype was seen ten or more times. This chain uses TRBV9 with TRBJ2-3; 12 bases agree with TRBD2. Germline V gene sequence: CDR1 SGDLS, CDR2 YYNGEE. The CDR3 is 18 residues long. Trimming took 0 bases from V and 1 from J; bases not matched to a gene: 6. CDR3 coding DNA: TGTGCCAGCAGCGTAGCAGGGACTAGCGGGCGTCGCACAGATACGCAGTATTTT. Translated, it gives CASSVAGTSGRRTDTQYF.

The chain uses TRBV12-3 or TRBV12-4 and TRBJ1-2; D is unclear. V was shortened by 6 bases and J by 4 bases, with 12 bases between the two germline ends. The length of the CDR3 is 13 residues. The CDR3 spells CASSSLLAYGYTF. The CDR3 DNA follows: TGTGCCAGCAGCTCCCTACTAGCCTATGGCTACACCTTC.

The genes are TRBV5-1 and TRBJ2-3; D possibly corresponds to TRBD2 (5 bases). The CDR3 is 15 amino acids. Trimming left V 3 bases short and J 1 base short, with 12 bases between. Per the germline V gene, CDR1 is SGHRS and CDR2 is YFSETQ. CDR3 nucleotide sequence: TGCGCCAGCAGCTCCCGGGAACGACGCACAGATACGCAGTATTTT. This codes for CASSSRERRTDTQYF.

This rearrangement joins TRBV6-5 to TRBJ2-7, with 8 bases lining up with TRBD2. With 6 bases clipped from V and 5 bases from J, the junction kept 9 bases outside the gene matches. The CDR3 runs to 14 residues. Germline V CDR1 and CDR2: MNHEY, SVGAGI. CDR3 sequence (DNA): TGTGCCAGCAGCACAGCGGGAGATGTCAACGAGCAGTACTTC. Amino acids: CASSTAGDVNEQYF.

This sequence joins TRBV7-6 and TRBJ1-2; TRBD1 matches at 7 bases. Germline loops: CDR1 SGHVS, CDR2 FNYEAQ. V dropped 5 bases and J dropped 2; count of bases not matched to a gene: 2. The CDR3 extends over 13 amino acids. The CDR3 here is CASSPTGNYGYTF. The CDR3 bases are TGTGCCAGCAGCCCGACAGGGAACTATGGCTACACCTTC. Drawing the rest from reference TRBV7-6 and TRBJ1-2, the complete variable domain is GAGVSQSPRYKVTKRGQDVALRCDPISGHVSLYWYRQALGQGPEFLTYFNYEAQQDKSGLPNDRFSAERPEGSISTLTIQRTEQRDSAMYRCASSPTGNYGYTFGSGTRLTVV.

CDR3 in DNA: TGTGCCAGCAGCTTCAGTAAGGGGCCCCAGCATTTT. Protein product: CASSFSKGPQHF. This chain connects TRBV7-9 to TRBJ1-5, with D unclear. The CDR3 totals 12 residues. Germline V gene data show CDR1 as SEHNR and CDR2 as FQNEAQ (reference sequence). V lost 3 bases to trimming and J lost 9 bases, with 9 bases between them. The whole variable domain, remainder taken from reference TRBV7-9 and TRBJ1-5, is DTGVSQNPRHKITKRGQNVTFRCDPISEHNRLYWYRQTLGQGPEFLTYFQNEAQLEKSRLLSDRFSAERPKGSFSTLEIQRTEQGDSAMYLCASSFSKGPQHFGDGTRLSIL.

In this sample, this clonotype turned up a few times. The rearrangement joins TRBV6-2 or TRBV6-3 to TRBJ2-1; the D is unclear. The CDR3 has 15 amino acids. The V end lost 6 bases, the J end lost 5 bases, and 17 bases lay between the germline ends. CDR1 is MNHEY, CDR2 SVGEGT, per germline. Here the CDR3 DNA reads TGTGCCAGCAGGCAAGGGCTCAACTGGAACAATGAGCAGTTCTTC. It codes for CASRQGLNWNNEQFF.

The chain uses TRBV7-6 and TRBJ2-7, with 12 bases fitting TRBD2. The ends lost 1 base at V and 5 bases at J; junction bases unmatched: 9. The CDR3 is 17 amino acids. CDR1 and CDR2 (germline): SGHVS, FNYEAQ. CDR3 sequence reads: CASSLDPGLAGKNEQYF. The CDR3 region has the DNA TGTGCCAGCAGCTTAGATCCCGGACTAGCGGGAAAGAACGAGCAGTACTTC.

This chain's CDR3 is CSARGLADEQYF. The CDR3 nucleotides read TGCAGTGCTAGGGGACTAGCTGACGAGCAGTACTTC. V usage is TRBV20-1 and J usage is TRBJ2-7; 9 bases fit TRBD2. The trim removed 3 bases at V and 5 bases at J, leaving 2 bases unmatched. Germline V gene data show CDR1 as DFQATT and CDR2 as SNEGSKA (reference sequence). This CDR3 region has 12 residues.

This clonotype was detected a few times. A junction boundary mismatches the germline segment, possibly from a read error. V gene TRBV29-1 combines with J gene TRBJ1-1; TRBD1 is a possible D gene (5 bases). CDR1 and CDR2 (germline): SQVTM, ANQGSEA. The CDR3 has 8 amino acids. The CDR3 here is CSTSGGGF. CDR3 nucleotide sequence: TGCAGCACCTCCGGGGGGGGTTTT.

In this sample, this clonotype turned up a few times. This chain links TRBV6-6 with TRBJ1-1, with D possibly TRBD1 on 6 matching bases. The length of the CDR3 is 17 residues. Trimming cost V 6 bases and J 0 bases, with 20 bases left between them. The V gene's germline CDR1 is MNHNY and CDR2 SVGAGI (reference sequence). For the CDR3, the DNA is TGTGCCAGCAGCCCGCACCGGGGGGGGCGGATGAACACTGAAGCTTTCTTT. This translates into CASSPHRGGRMNTEAFF.

The CDR3 protein is CASSFEGFLAKNIQYF. In DNA form, the CDR3 reads TGTGCCAGCAGTTTCGAGGGGTTTCTAGCCAAAAACATTCAGTACTTC. The rearrangement links TRBV12-3 or TRBV12-4 to TRBJ2-4, with D possibly called TRBD1 or TRBD2 (5 bases each). The CDR3 runs 16 residues. Deletions cut 3 bases from V and 0 bases from J, with 12 bases between.

This clonotype turned up a few times. The chain couples TRBV3-1 to TRBJ2-1, with 8 positions matching TRBD1. J lost 5 bases, V lost 4 bases, and 4 bases had no gene match. The CDR3 extends over 14 amino acids. CDR1 is LGHDT and CDR2 is YNNKEL in the germline V gene (reference sequence). The CDR3 is CASSLTGAHNEQFF. Here the CDR3 DNA reads TGTGCCAGCAGCCTGACAGGGGCGCACAATGAGCAGTTCTTC.

The chain uses TRBV5-1 and TRBJ2-5; D is perhaps TRBD1 or TRBD2 (6 bases each). Germline CDR1 and CDR2: SGHRS and YFSETQ. The CDR3 is made up of 15 amino acids. V shed 1 base and J shed 5 bases, with 15 bases lying between them. The CDR3 DNA reads as TGCGCCAGCAGCTTGACGGCTAGGGGGAGGGAGACCCAGTACTTC. It yields the protein CASSLTARGRETQYF.

This clonotype was found once. The rearrangement joins TRBV6-5 to TRBJ2-3; 11 bases line up with TRBD2. Trimming cost V 5 bases and J 1 base; bases outside gene matches: 8. This CDR3 spans 17 amino acids. Germline V gives CDR1 MNHEY, CDR2 SVGAGI. CDR3 nucleotides: TGTGCCAGCAGTCGGGGACTAGCGGAAGGTGGCACAGATACGCAGTATTTT. Protein: CASSRGLAEGGTDTQYF.

The J gene is TRBJ2-2, the V gene TRBV7-7; D uncertain. With 5 bases removed from V and 9 bases from J, the gap between germline ends came to 13 bases. The CDR3 consists of 13 residues. CDR1 and CDR2 (germline): SSHAT, FNYEAQ (reference sequence). In nucleotides, the CDR3 is TGTGCCAGCAGCGCAACCGCTCGTCGGGAGCTGTTTTTT. Amino acid sequence: CASSATARRELFF. The full variable domain, with the rest looked up from reference TRBV7-7 and TRBJ2-2, is GAGVSQSPRYKVTKRGQDVTLRCDPISSHATLYWYQQALGQGPEFLTYFNYEAQPDKSGLPSDRFSAERPEGSISTLTIQRTEQRDSAMYRCASSATARRELFFGEGSRLTVL.

The J gene is TRBJ2-1, the V gene TRBV20-1, with 8 positions matching TRBD1. J gave up 6 bases and V 5 bases, and 6 bases lay outside the gene matches. This CDR3 is built from 13 residues. Germline V gene lookup returns CDR1 DFQATT and CDR2 SNEGSKA (reference sequence). The CDR3, as DNA: TGCAGTGCTCTCGACAGGGGAGGCAATGAGCAGTTCTTC. This codes for CSALDRGGNEQFF.

The J gene is TRBJ1-4, the V gene TRBV4-1; D unresolved. This CDR3 has 13 residues. Per the germline V gene, CDR1 is MGHRA and CDR2 is YSYEKL. Trimming removed 0 bases at V and 4 bases at J, with 3 bases between. DNA of the CDR3: TGCGCCAGCAGCCAAGATTTTAATGAAAAACTGTTTTTT. Residues: CASSQDFNEKLFF.

The J gene is TRBJ1-1, the V gene TRBV4-3; D gene uncertain. The length of the CDR3 is 13 residues. CDR1 is LGHNA and CDR2 is YSLEER in the germline V gene. Trimming removed 2 bases from V and 5 bases from J, with 9 bases in between. The CDR3 protein is CASSQRMGTEAFF. In DNA, the CDR3 is TGCGCCAGCAGCCAACGGATGGGGACTGAAGCTTTCTTT.

The chain combines TRBV7-9 with TRBJ1-2; 8 bases map to TRBD1. This CDR3 comprises 14 residues. J lost 6 bases, V lost 2 bases, and 5 bases had no gene match. The germline V gene encodes CDR1 SEHNR and CDR2 FQNEAQ (reference sequence). The CDR3 DNA reads TGTGCCAGCAGCTTATCGTCAGGGGGCGATGGCTACACCTTC. It codes for CASSLSSGGDGYTF.